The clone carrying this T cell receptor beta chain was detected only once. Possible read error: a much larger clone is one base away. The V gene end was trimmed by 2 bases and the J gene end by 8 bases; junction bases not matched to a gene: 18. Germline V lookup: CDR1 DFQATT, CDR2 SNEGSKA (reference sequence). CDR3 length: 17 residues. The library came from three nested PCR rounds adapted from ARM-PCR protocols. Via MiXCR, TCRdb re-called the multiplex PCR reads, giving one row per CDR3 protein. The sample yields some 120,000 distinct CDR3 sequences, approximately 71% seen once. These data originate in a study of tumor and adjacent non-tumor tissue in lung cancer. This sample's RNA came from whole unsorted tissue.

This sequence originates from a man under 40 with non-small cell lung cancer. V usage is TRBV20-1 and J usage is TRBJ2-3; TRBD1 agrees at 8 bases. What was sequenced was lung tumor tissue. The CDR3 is CSARYGGRGQGLITQYF. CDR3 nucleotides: TGCAGTGCTAGATATGGAGGTCGAGGACAGGGATTAATTACGCAGTATTTT.